The 14 T cell receptor beta chains presented below share a single source sample, sequenced in a study of blood T cell repertoires in COVID-19 (dated by TCRdb to 2018 to 2021). The library was obtained by the immunoSEQ multiplex PCR assay. TCRdb mirrors the immuneACCESS table, restricted to in-frame sequences. Some clones are absent from its copies; in checked studies, under half trace to an unresolved V gene, and the reason for the others is unknown. A total of about 210,000 clones appear in this sample, 81% of them only once. The leading ten clones occupy approximately 9% of the sample. The source material was PBMCs or T cells enriched from blood (not recorded which). Source of these receptors: a woman in her fifties or sixties with acute COVID-19.

The chain links TRBV6-5 to TRBJ2-7, with D hard to call. This CDR3 comprises 10 residues. Germline values: CDR1 MNHEY, CDR2 SVGAGI. V was pared by 6 bases and J by 6 bases, with 6 bases between. The CDR3 DNA follows: TGTGCCAGCAGGGGCACCGAGCAGTACTTC. Translation: CASRGTEQYF.

This clone appeared once. V and J are TRBV28 and TRBJ2-1; 9 bases align to TRBD2. CDR1 and CDR2 (germline): MDHEN, SYDVKM. V was clipped by 2 bases and J by 1 base; unmatched bases: 3. CDR3 length equals 16 residues. CDR3 protein: CASSLNSGGSYNEQFF. Written as DNA, the CDR3 is TGTGCCAGCAGTTTAAATAGCGGGGGTTCCTACAATGAGCAGTTCTTC.

This rearrangement joins TRBV15 to TRBJ2-2; D is possibly TRBD2 (5 bases). This CDR3 contains 16 residues. Trimming took 8 bases from V and 3 from J, leaving 19 bases between them. Germline CDR1 LNHNV, CDR2 YYDKDF (reference sequence). The CDR3 DNA reads TGTGCCACCGGAACGCGGGCGACCCGGGACACCGGGGAGCTGTTTTTT. Translated: CATGTRATRDTGELFF.

This chain joins TRBV12-3 or TRBV12-4 and TRBJ1-1, with TRBD1 matching 8 bases. Germline trimming cut 4 bases from V and 6 bases from J; bases unmatched to any gene: 4. The CDR3 has 13 amino acids. The DNA of the CDR3 is TGTGCCAGCAGTTCCACAGGGGGTTCTGAAGCTTTCTTT. As protein: CASSSTGGSEAFF.

The chain links TRBV23-1 to TRBJ1-4; 7 bases align to TRBD1. TRBV23-1 is noted as an ORF with a role that remains uncertain. CDR3 length: 12 amino acids. The V segment lost 9 bases and the J segment 8 bases; nucleotides outside the gene matches: 6. The CDR3 coding sequence is TGCGCCAGGTACAGGGGTGGGGAAAAACTGTTTTTT. Amino acid sequence: CARYRGGEKLFF.

The chain is built from TRBV27 and TRBJ1-2; D is ambiguous. Trimming pared 0 bases from V and 2 bases from J, leaving 10 bases between. The CDR3 runs to 15 residues. Germline lookup yields CDR1 MNHEY and CDR2 SMNVEV (reference sequence). CDR3 DNA: TGTGCCAGCAGTTTATCCGGGAGGCGGAACTATGGCTACACCTTC. As protein: CASSLSGRRNYGYTF.

This clone was counted once. The CDR3 DNA reads as TGTGCCAGCAGTTCCTACTCCCCTTTCTCTGGAAACACCATATATTTT. Translating gives CASSSYSPFSGNTIYF. The gene calls are TRBV6-5 and TRBJ1-3, with unresolved D. This CDR3 comprises 16 residues. The V end was cut by 4 bases, the J end by 0 bases, with 13 bases between. The germline CDR1 and CDR2 sequences are MNHEY and SVGAGI.

This sequence joins TRBV27 and TRBJ2-4, with 8 bases that match TRBD1. The CDR3 sequence is 16 residues long. V trimming: 5 bases; J trimming: 1 base; junction bases outside the gene matches: 7. CDR1 and CDR2 from the germline V gene are MNHEY and SMNVEV (reference sequence). CDR3 residues: CASSGRTGMAKNIQYF. In DNA, the CDR3 is TGTGCCAGCAGTGGTAGGACAGGGATGGCCAAAAACATTCAGTACTTC.

This chain joins TRBV14 and TRBJ2-7; 9 bases map to TRBD1. V dropped 1 base and J dropped 4; count of bases not matched to a gene: 5. This CDR3 comprises 15 residues. Germline V gene lookup returns CDR1 SGHDN and CDR2 FVKESK. CDR3 nucleotide sequence: TGTGCCAGCAGCCAAGGCCGGGACAGGGTTTACGAGCAGTACTTC. Translating gives CASSQGRDRVYEQYF.

The chain recombines TRBV5-4 with TRBJ1-1; 11 bases align to TRBD1. The CDR3 covers 17 residues. Germline lookup yields CDR1 SGHNT and CDR2 YYREEE (reference sequence). J was trimmed by 5 bases and V by 5 bases; bases with no gene match: 14. The CDR3 DNA follows: TGTGCCAGCAGGGATGCCGGGACAGGGGGAGTGGGGACTGAAGCTTTCTTT. It codes for CASRDAGTGGVGTEAFF.

This clone was counted a single time. This sequence joins TRBV18 and TRBJ2-1; 13 nucleotides match TRBD2. CDR1 is KGHSH, CDR2 LQKENI, per germline. With V trimmed by 3 bases and J by 4 bases, 0 bases remained unmatched. The CDR3 is made up of 15 amino acids. The CDR3 region is CASSPGLAGYNEQFF. The CDR3 nucleotides read TGTGCCAGCTCACCGGGACTAGCGGGATACAATGAGCAGTTCTTC.

The V and J genes are TRBV12-1 and TRBJ2-7; TRBD1, the table's D call, lacks a check against the DNA. TRBV12-1 is recorded as a pseudogene. This CDR3 spans 13 amino acids. The CDR3 DNA follows: TGTGCCAGCAACCCCGACAGGAACTACGAGCAGTACTTC. This translates into CASNPDRNYEQYF.

The chain has TRBV19 and TRBJ1-5; no firm D call. The germline V gene encodes CDR1 LNHDA and CDR2 SQIVND (reference sequence). V was clipped by 8 bases and J by 7 bases, with 9 bases between them. This CDR3 is built from 11 residues. The CDR3 coding sequence is TGTGCCAGTTCGGCAGGCCAGCCCCAGCATTTT. This translates into CASSAGQPQHF. Full variable domain (rest looked up from reference TRBV19 and TRBJ1-5): DGGITQSPKYLFRKEGQNVTLSCEQNLNHDAMYWYRQDPGQGLRLIYYSQIVNDFQKGDIAEGYSVSREKKESFPLTVTSAQKNPTAFYLCASSAGQPQHFGDGTRLSIL.

The chain combines TRBV2 with TRBJ2-5; perhaps TRBD2 as D (7 bases). This CDR3 spans 14 amino acids. Germline V gene sequence: CDR1 SNHLY, CDR2 FYNNEI. V lost 6 bases, J lost 7 bases, and 18 bases lay in between. The CDR3 sequence: CASSEGGPGPTQYF. The DNA for the CDR3 is TGTGCCAGCAGCGAGGGGGGGCCAGGACCGACCCAGTACTTC.